A selection of T cell receptor beta chains follows, all from one sample in a study of T cells in Graves' hyperthyroidism and ophthalmopathy. TCRdb recomputed calls from the multiplex PCR reads with MiXCR, one row per CDR3 protein. The sample lists roughly 300,000 distinct CDR3 sequences, around a fifth occurring once. The source material was blood. The receptors were sampled from a woman aged 45 to 65 with Graves' hyperthyroidism. Both conserved end residues are part of each CDR3. The order of the fields is J gene, D gene, CDR3 length, clone size, V gene, CDR3 protein, CDR3 DNA. A D gene is named only where the DNA matches it firmly. Clone size, where shown, is once, few, many, or a class for clones that have expanded.

>TRBJ2-7|NA|15|many|TRBV3-1
CASSQRGDVPYEQYF
TGTGCCAGCAGCCAAAGGGGGGACGTGCCCTACGAGCAGTACTTC
>TRBJ2-1|TRBD1|16|many|TRBV20-1
CSARLIGTGNYNEQFF
TGCAGTGCTAGACTTATCGGGACAGGGAACTACAATGAGCAGTTCTTC
>TRBJ2-7|NA|14|NA|TRBV20-1
CSAREQGSSYEQYF
TGCAGTGCTAGAGAACAGGGATCGTCCTACGAGCAGTACTTC
>TRBJ1-4|TRBD1|14|NA|TRBV18
CASSRDRGDEKLFF
TGTGCCAGCTCACGGGACAGGGGGGATGAAAAACTGTTTTTT
>TRBJ1-6|NA|13|many|TRBV28
CASTYRRNSPLHF
TGTGCCAGCACGTACAGACGTAATTCACCCCTCCACTTT
>TRBJ1-1|TRBD1|14|many|TRBV10-3
CAISMGTGNTEAFF
TGTGCCATCAGTATGGGGACAGGGAACACTGAAGCTTTCTTT
>TRBJ2-1|NA|15|once|TRBV7-2
CASSLEAVAYNEQFF
TGTGCCAGCAGCTTAGAGGCGGTTGCCTACAATGAGCAGTTCTTC
>TRBJ1-1|NA|15|few|TRBV20-1
CSASSGQELNTEAFF
TGCAGTGCTAGTTCTGGCCAAGAGCTGAACACTGAAGCTTTCTTT
>TRBJ2-3|TRBD2|14|many|TRBV3-1
CASSPGLAGATQYF
TGTGCCAGCAGCCCGGGACTAGCGGGGGCCACGCAGTATTTT
>TRBJ1-5|NA|16|NA|TRBV12-3/TRBV12-4
CASSLSGARSNQPQHF
TGTGCCAGCAGTTTATCGGGGGCGAGAAGCAATCAGCCCCAGCATTTT
>TRBJ2-2|NA|14|few|TRBV19
CASSNLGNTGELFF
TGTGCCAGTAGTAACCTCGGGAACACCGGGGAGCTGTTTTTT
>TRBJ2-7|TRBD2|15|many|TRBV6-1
CASSKRAGVEYEQYF
TGTGCCAGCAGTAAACGAGCGGGAGTTGAGTACGAGCAGTACTTC
>TRBJ2-5|TRBD1|14|many|TRBV18
CASEDRGPLKTQYF
TGTGCCAGCGAGGACAGGGGGCCTTTAAAGACCCAGTACTTC
>TRBJ1-2|TRBD1|15|few|TRBV7-7
CASSVAHRGREGYTF
TGTGCTAGCAGCGTAGCACACAGGGGGCGCGAGGGCTACACCTTC
>TRBJ1-2|TRBD1|16|many|TRBV28
CASSLHGTGQFYGYTF
TGTGCCAGCAGTTTACATGGGACAGGACAATTCTATGGCTACACCTTC
>TRBJ1-2|NA|14|NA|TRBV4-2
CASSQGSGLDGYTF
TGTGCCAGCAGCCAAGGGTCAGGTCTGGATGGCTACACCTTC
>TRBJ2-7|NA|13|NA|TRBV27
CASNYGLGYEQYF
TGTGCCAGCAATTACGGACTGGGATACGAGCAGTACTTC
>TRBJ2-3|TRBD1|14|NA|TRBV14
CASSQATGTATQYF
TGTGCCAGCAGCCAAGCAACCGGGACAGCTACGCAGTATTTT
>TRBJ2-3|TRBD2|16|many|TRBV27
CASSIRLAGVADTQYF
TGTGCCAGCAGCATACGGTTAGCGGGAGTGGCAGATACGCAGTATTTT
>TRBJ2-1|TRBD2|14|NA|TRBV2
CASSPSGRMDEQFF
TGTGCCAGCAGTCCTAGCGGGAGGATGGATGAGCAGTTCTTC
>TRBJ1-5|TRBD1|14|few|TRBV30
CAWTKTGFNQPQHF
TGTGCCTGGACCAAGACAGGGTTTAATCAGCCCCAGCATTTT
>TRBJ2-5|TRBD2|16|NA|TRBV5-1
CASSFGLAGHQETQYF
TGCGCCAGCAGCTTCGGACTAGCGGGCCACCAAGAGACCCAGTACTTC
>TRBJ1-2|NA|12|few|TRBV5-1
CASSMGGPGYTF
TGCGCCAGCAGCATGGGGGGTCCTGGCTACACCTTC
>TRBJ2-7|NA|14|NA|TRBV6-6
CASSYSRGVHEQYF
TGTGCCAGCAGTTACTCGAGGGGGGTCCACGAGCAGTACTTC
>TRBJ2-7|TRBD1|15|many|TRBV7-7
CASSPGTGPASEQYF
TGTGCTAGCAGCCCCGGGACAGGACCTGCTTCGGAGCAGTACTTC
>TRBJ1-5|TRBD1|17|few|TRBV12-3/TRBV12-4
CASSLATGTGYGQPQHF
TGTGCCAGCAGTTTAGCTACCGGGACAGGGTACGGTCAGCCCCAGCATTTT
>TRBJ2-2|NA|16|NA|TRBV4-1
CASSQDGWGPNGELFF
TGCGCCAGCAGCCAAGATGGCTGGGGGCCAAATGGGGAGCTGTTTTTT
>TRBJ2-3|TRBD2|17|NA|TRBV7-8
CASSNLKREDYTDTQYF
TGTGCCAGCAGTAATCTGAAGCGGGAGGACTACACAGATACGCAGTATTTT
>TRBJ1-2|NA|13|many|TRBV30
CAWSPTGSSGYTF
TGTGCCTGGAGCCCCACGGGGAGCTCTGGCTACACCTTC
>TRBJ1-1|NA|14|few|TRBV5-1
CASSLARGGTEAFF
TGCGCCAGCAGCCTGGCCAGGGGTGGCACTGAAGCTTTCTTT
>TRBJ1-2|NA|15|NA|TRBV12-3/TRBV12-4
CASSAPPDGIYGYTF
TGTGCCAGCAGTGCACCACCGGACGGAATCTATGGCTACACCTTC
>TRBJ1-5|NA|13|many|TRBV20-1
CSAGDYSNQPQHF
TGCAGTGCAGGGGATTATAGCAATCAGCCCCAGCATTTT
>TRBJ2-7|TRBD1|14|many|TRBV5-6
CASSSTGGRYEQYF
TGTGCCAGCAGCTCGACAGGGGGAAGATACGAGCAGTACTTC
>TRBJ1-5|NA|17|NA|TRBV4-1
CASSQEGWDYSNQPQHF
TGCGCCAGCAGCCAAGAAGGGTGGGATTATAGCAATCAGCCCCAGCATTTT
>TRBJ1-1|TRBD1|11|once|TRBV2
CASIIGQGAFF
TGTGCCAGCATCATAGGACAGGGAGCTTTCTTT
>TRBJ2-7|NA|12|many|TRBV12-3/TRBV12-4
CASSLVTYEQYF
TGTGCCAGCAGTTTAGTCACCTACGAGCAGTACTTC
>TRBJ1-5|NA|16|NA|TRBV6-4
CASSDFRVFSNQPQHF
TGTGCCAGCAGTGACTTCCGGGTCTTTAGCAATCAGCCCCAGCATTTT
>TRBJ1-2|NA|13|many|TRBV7-6
CASSIGTGYGYTF
TGTGCCAGCAGCATCGGGACGGGCTATGGCTACACCTTC
>TRBJ2-1|NA|14|many|TRBV20-1
CSAEGGHGYNEQFF
TGCAGTGCAGAGGGTGGACACGGGTACAATGAGCAGTTCTTC
>TRBJ2-1|TRBD2|15|NA|TRBV12-3/TRBV12-4
CASSLRGLGYNEQFF
TGTGCCAGCAGTTTAAGGGGACTAGGGTACAATGAGCAGTTCTTC
>TRBJ2-7|TRBD2|15|many|TRBV12-3/TRBV12-4
CASRRTSGSSYEQYF
TGTGCCAGCAGGCGGACTAGCGGGAGCTCCTACGAGCAGTACTTC
>TRBJ2-7|NA|13|few|TRBV10-3
CAISKDSPYEQYF
TGTGCCATCAGTAAGGACTCCCCCTACGAGCAGTACTTC
>TRBJ1-3|TRBD1|15|few|TRBV28
CASSRDRASGNTIYF
TGTGCCAGCAGCCGCGACAGGGCCTCTGGAAACACCATATATTTT
>TRBJ2-1|NA|16|many|TRBV2
CASSEPRPGPYNEQFF
TGTGCCAGCAGTGAACCCCGTCCGGGACCCTACAATGAGCAGTTCTTC
>TRBJ2-3|TRBD1|18|many|TRBV7-3
CASSLGGFGTGVTDTQYF
TGTGCCAGCAGCTTAGGGGGTTTTGGGACAGGGGTCACAGATACGCAGTATTTT
>TRBJ2-7|TRBD2|16|many|TRBV28
CASSLGLAGYSYEQYF
TGTGCCAGCAGCCTGGGACTAGCGGGTTACTCCTACGAGCAGTACTTC
>TRBJ1-3|NA|11|NA|TRBV30
CAWGYGNTIYF
TGTGCCTGGGGTTACGGAAACACCATATATTTT
>TRBJ2-3|NA|13|NA|TRBV30
CAWSTRTADTQYF
TGTGCCTGGAGTACACGGACAGCTGATACGCAGTATTTT
>TRBJ1-1|NA|13|many|TRBV9
CASSAKTGTEAFF
TGTGCCAGCAGCGCCAAGACAGGCACTGAAGCTTTCTTT
>TRBJ2-7|NA|13|many|TRBV6-1
CASSSADSYEQYF
TGTGCCAGCAGTTCCGCAGACTCCTACGAGCAGTACTTC
>TRBJ2-7|NA|12|NA|TRBV18
CASSPKGLEQYF
TGTGCCAGCTCACCAAAAGGGTTGGAGCAGTACTTC
>TRBJ2-4|TRBD2|16|many|TRBV5-1
CASSLLAGFAKNIQYF
TGCGCCAGCAGCTTGCTAGCGGGGTTTGCCAAAAACATTCAGTACTTC
>TRBJ1-2|TRBD1|15|few|TRBV20-1
CSAREPGTGDYGYTF
TGCAGTGCTAGAGAACCAGGGACAGGGGACTATGGCTACACCTTC
>TRBJ1-6|NA|18|NA|TRBV4-1
CASSQDLFLGSGNSPLHF
TGCGCCAGCAGCCAAGATCTGTTCCTAGGGTCGGGTAATTCACCCCTCCACTTT
>TRBJ2-7|TRBD2|16|NA|TRBV5-4
CASSRGPSGSPLEQYF
TGTGCCAGCAGCCGGGGGCCCAGCGGGAGTCCTCTCGAGCAGTACTTC
>TRBJ2-5|NA|15|many|TRBV20-1
CSAKPPLASQETQYF
TGCAGTGCTAAGCCCCCCTTAGCGAGCCAAGAGACCCAGTACTTC
>TRBJ2-5|TRBD2|13|many|TRBV7-9
CASSSLAEETQYF
TGTGCCAGCAGTTCGCTAGCGGAAGAGACCCAGTACTTC
>TRBJ1-2|NA|11|NA|TRBV29-1
CSVVWDYGYTF
TGCAGCGTTGTGTGGGACTATGGCTACACCTTC
>TRBJ2-7|NA|13|many|TRBV15
CATSSGNSYEQYF
TGTGCCACCAGCTCCGGGAACTCCTACGAGCAGTACTTC